This TCR beta chain originates from a study of blood T cell repertoires in COVID-19. Study-level background: Researchers got acute and convalescent COVID-19 samples from the United States, Italy and Spain. PBMCs, B-cell-depleted T cells, or T cells were the source of the cDNA or gDNA that made up the material.

Losses at the gene ends were 6 bases for V and 7 bases for J; bases not matched to a gene: 5. Germline V gene lookup returns CDR1 MRHNA and CDR2 SNTAGT. This CDR3 has 12 amino acids. Original handling: By means of reference gene primer amplification, nucleated cell counts were estimated. Libraries were prepared by immunoSEQ multiplex PCR; TCRdb keeps only in-frame clonotypes and omits some of them. V and J calls and clone size are given by that table; D and trimming were obtained from the DNA. The table lists about 140,000 clones, about 79% of them singletons, with more than 8.5% in the top ten. The receptor was isolated from a man aged 55 to 70 with active or convalescent COVID-19. V gene TRBV6-4 combines with J gene TRBJ1-1; TRBD1 agrees at 7 bases. The sequencing input was peripheral blood. CDR3: CASSTGVGEAFF. The CDR3, as DNA: TGTGCCAGCAGCACAGGGGTGGGTGAAGCTTTCTTT.